The sequence of this T cell receptor (beta chain) was determined in a study of blood T cell repertoires in COVID-19. In the study overall: The study drew acute and convalescent COVID-19 samples from the United States, Italy and Spain. Sources were T cells, B-cell-depleted T cells, or PBMCs; the material itself was cDNA or gDNA.

The CDR3 loop spans 15 amino acids. Looked up from germline, CDR1 is MDHEN and CDR2 is SYDVKM. V trimming: 5 bases; J trimming: 5 bases; junction bases outside the gene matches: 11. Source study methods: Nucleated cell counts were estimated from reference gene primer amplification. The method was immunoSEQ multiplex PCR; TCRdb's version includes in-frame clones alone and lacks a portion of them. Clone size and V and J calls were adopted from that table, with D and trimming inferred from the DNA. Here the sample spans 30,000 to 45,000 clones, roughly 80% being singletons. The TCR sequence derives from a man aged 55-75 years in a cohort sampled during active COVID-19. The chain joins TRBV28 to TRBJ2-7, with 8 bases aligning to TRBD2. The sample consisted of peripheral blood. CDR3 in amino acids: CASSPPSGSRDEQYF. The CDR3 nucleotides read TGTGCCAGCAGTCCCCCAAGCGGGAGCAGGGACGAGCAGTACTTC.